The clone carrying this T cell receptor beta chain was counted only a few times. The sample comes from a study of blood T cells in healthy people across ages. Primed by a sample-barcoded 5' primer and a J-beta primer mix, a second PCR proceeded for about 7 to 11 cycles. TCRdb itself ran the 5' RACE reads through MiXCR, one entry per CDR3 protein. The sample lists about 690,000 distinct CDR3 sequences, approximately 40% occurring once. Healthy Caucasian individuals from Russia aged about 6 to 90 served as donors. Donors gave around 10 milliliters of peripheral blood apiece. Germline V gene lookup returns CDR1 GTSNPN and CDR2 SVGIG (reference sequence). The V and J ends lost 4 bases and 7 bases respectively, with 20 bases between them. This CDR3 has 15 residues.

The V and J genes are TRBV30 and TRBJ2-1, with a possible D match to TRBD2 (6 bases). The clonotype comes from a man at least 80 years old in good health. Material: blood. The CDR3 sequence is CAWTYSSVSRNEQFF. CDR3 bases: TGTGCCTGGACATACTCTAGCGTTTCCCGAAATGAGCAGTTCTTC.